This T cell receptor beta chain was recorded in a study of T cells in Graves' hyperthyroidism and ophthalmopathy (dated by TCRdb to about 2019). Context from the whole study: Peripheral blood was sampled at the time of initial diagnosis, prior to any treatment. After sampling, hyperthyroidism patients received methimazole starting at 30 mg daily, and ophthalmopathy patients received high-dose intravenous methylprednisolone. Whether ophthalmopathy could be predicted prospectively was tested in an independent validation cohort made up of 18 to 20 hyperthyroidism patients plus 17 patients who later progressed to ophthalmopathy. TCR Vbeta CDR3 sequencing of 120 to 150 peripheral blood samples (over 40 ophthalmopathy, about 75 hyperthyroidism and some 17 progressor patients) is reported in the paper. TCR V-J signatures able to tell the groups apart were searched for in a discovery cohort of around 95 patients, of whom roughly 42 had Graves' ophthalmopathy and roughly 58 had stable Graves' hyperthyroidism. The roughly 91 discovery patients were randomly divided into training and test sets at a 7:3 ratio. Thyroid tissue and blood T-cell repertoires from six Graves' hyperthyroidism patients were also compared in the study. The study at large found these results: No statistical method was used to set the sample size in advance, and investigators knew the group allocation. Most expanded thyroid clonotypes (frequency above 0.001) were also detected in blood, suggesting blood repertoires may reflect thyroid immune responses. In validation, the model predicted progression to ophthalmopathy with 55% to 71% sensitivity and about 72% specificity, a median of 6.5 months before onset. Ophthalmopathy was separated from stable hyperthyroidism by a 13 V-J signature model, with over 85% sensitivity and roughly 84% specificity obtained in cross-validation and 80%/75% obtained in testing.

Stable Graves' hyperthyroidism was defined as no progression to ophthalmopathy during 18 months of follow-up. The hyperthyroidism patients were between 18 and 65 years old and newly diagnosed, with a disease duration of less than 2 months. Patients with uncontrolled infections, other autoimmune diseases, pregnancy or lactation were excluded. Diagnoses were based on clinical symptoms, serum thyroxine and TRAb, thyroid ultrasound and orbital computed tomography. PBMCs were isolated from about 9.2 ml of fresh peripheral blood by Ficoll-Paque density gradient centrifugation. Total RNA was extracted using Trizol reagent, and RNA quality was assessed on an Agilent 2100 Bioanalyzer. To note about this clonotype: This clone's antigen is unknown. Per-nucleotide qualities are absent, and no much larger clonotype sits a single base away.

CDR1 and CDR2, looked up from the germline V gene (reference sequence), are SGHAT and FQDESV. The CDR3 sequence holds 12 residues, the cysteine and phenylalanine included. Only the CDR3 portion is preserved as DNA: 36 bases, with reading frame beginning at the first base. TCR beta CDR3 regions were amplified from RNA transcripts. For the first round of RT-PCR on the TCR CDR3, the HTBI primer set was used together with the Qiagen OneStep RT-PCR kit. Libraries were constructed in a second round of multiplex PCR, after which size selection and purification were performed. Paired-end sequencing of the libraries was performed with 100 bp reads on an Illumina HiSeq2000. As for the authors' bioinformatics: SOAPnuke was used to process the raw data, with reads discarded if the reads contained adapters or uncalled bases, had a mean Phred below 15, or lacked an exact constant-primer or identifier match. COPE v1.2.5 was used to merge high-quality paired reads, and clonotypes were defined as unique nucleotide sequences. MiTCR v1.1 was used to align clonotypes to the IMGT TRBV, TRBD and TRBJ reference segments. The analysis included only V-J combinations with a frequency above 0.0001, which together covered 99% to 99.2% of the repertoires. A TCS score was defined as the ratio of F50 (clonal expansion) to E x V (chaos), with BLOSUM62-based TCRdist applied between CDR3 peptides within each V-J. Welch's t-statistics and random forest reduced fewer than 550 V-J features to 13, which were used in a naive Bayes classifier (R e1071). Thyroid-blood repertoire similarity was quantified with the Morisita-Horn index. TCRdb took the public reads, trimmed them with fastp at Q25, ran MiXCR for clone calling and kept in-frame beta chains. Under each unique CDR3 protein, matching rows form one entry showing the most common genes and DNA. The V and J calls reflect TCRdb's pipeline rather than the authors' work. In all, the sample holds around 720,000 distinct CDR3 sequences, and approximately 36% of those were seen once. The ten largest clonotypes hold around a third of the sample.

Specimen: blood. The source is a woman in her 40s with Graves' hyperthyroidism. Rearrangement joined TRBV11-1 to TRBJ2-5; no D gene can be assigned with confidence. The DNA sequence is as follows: TGTGCTAGCCGTCAAGTACAAGAGACCCAGTACTTC. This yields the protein CASRQVQETQYF.